These T cell receptor beta chains were read from a single sample in a study of shared clonotypes between healthy human individuals. Libraries were prepared by immunoSEQ multiplex PCR; TCRdb keeps only in-frame clonotypes and omits some of them. The sample lists 1 million to 1.2 million clones; 77% were seen once. Sequencing was carried out using memory CD4+ T cells from PBMCs. Receptor source: a man between 18 and 35 years old in good health. Some clones in this sample may be carry-over from other donors' samples. Both conserved end residues are part of each CDR3. Fields, in order: clone size, V gene, D gene, J gene, CDR3 protein, CDR3 DNA. The D gene is left open where the match is weak. Clone size is given for some rows only: seen once, a few or many times, or a class if the clone is expanded.

abundance: .; v_gene: TRBV28; d_gene: .; j_gene: TRBJ2-1; CDR3aa: CASSLWTANEQFF; CDR3nt: TGTGCCAGCAGTTTATGGACCGCCAATGAGCAGTTCTTC
abundance: .; v_gene: TRBV29-1; d_gene: TRBD1; j_gene: TRBJ1-5; CDR3aa: CSRKGQGFENQPQHF; CDR3nt: TGCAGCAGGAAGGGACAGGGGTTCGAGAATCAGCCCCAGCATTTT
abundance: .; v_gene: TRBV4-1; d_gene: .; j_gene: TRBJ1-4; CDR3aa: CASSQEGSSSHNEKLFF; CDR3nt: TGCGCCAGCAGCCAAGAAGGTTCCTCGTCCCACAATGAAAAACTGTTTTTT
abundance: .; v_gene: TRBV7-2; d_gene: .; j_gene: TRBJ2-1; CDR3aa: CASSSPQGRHYNEQFF; CDR3nt: TGTGCCAGCAGCTCACCCCAGGGCCGCCACTACAATGAGCAGTTCTTC
abundance: few; v_gene: TRBV30; d_gene: .; j_gene: TRBJ2-1; CDR3aa: CAWSEASGDEQFF; CDR3nt: TGTGCCTGGAGTGAGGCTAGTGGCGATGAGCAGTTCTTC
abundance: .; v_gene: TRBV4-2; d_gene: .; j_gene: TRBJ1-4; CDR3aa: CASSQEFAPLREKLFF; CDR3nt: TGTGCCAGCAGCCAAGAGTTCGCCCCGCTCCGTGAAAAACTGTTTTTT
abundance: .; v_gene: TRBV18; d_gene: .; j_gene: TRBJ1-1; CDR3aa: CASSPQYSQDTEAFF; CDR3nt: TGTGCCAGCTCACCACAATACAGCCAGGACACTGAAGCTTTCTTT
abundance: .; v_gene: TRBV30; d_gene: TRBD2; j_gene: TRBJ2-1; CDR3aa: CAGEIAGGSGEQFF; CDR3nt: TGTGCCGGGGAAATAGCGGGAGGGTCAGGTGAGCAGTTCTTC
abundance: .; v_gene: TRBV6-5; d_gene: TRBD1; j_gene: TRBJ2-7; CDR3aa: CASSIRDRYEQYF; CDR3nt: TGTGCCAGCAGTATAAGGGACAGGTACGAGCAGTACTTC
abundance: .; v_gene: TRBV27; d_gene: .; j_gene: TRBJ2-2; CDR3aa: CASSPFWSVKDSTGELFF; CDR3nt: TGTGCCAGCAGTCCCTTCTGGTCAGTTAAAGACAGCACCGGGGAGCTGTTTTTT
abundance: .; v_gene: TRBV4-1; d_gene: .; j_gene: TRBJ1-1; CDR3aa: CASSQEPRVVGTEAFF; CDR3nt: TGCGCCAGCAGCCAAGAGCCCCGGGTTGTAGGCACTGAAGCTTTCTTT
abundance: once; v_gene: TRBV5-1; d_gene: .; j_gene: TRBJ2-5; CDR3aa: CASSLIGGRETQYF; CDR3nt: TGCGCCAGCAGCTTGATCGGGGGCCGAGAGACCCAGTACTTC
abundance: few; v_gene: TRBV5-1; d_gene: .; j_gene: TRBJ2-1; CDR3aa: CASSPVLALGNEQFF; CDR3nt: TGCGCCAGCAGCCCGGTACTAGCCCTTGGGAATGAGCAGTTCTTC
abundance: .; v_gene: TRBV7-2; d_gene: .; j_gene: TRBJ2-3; CDR3aa: CASSLASGVFTDTQYF; CDR3nt: TGTGCCAGCAGCTTAGCTAGCGGAGTTTTCACAGATACGCAGTATTTT
abundance: few; v_gene: TRBV5-1; d_gene: TRBD1; j_gene: TRBJ1-1; CDR3aa: CASSLTGTGDTEAFF; CDR3nt: TGCGCCAGCAGCTTGACCGGGACAGGGGACACTGAAGCTTTCTTT
abundance: .; v_gene: TRBV7-2; d_gene: .; j_gene: TRBJ2-7; CDR3aa: CASSTRQFYEQYF; CDR3nt: TGTGCCAGCAGCACCAGACAGTTCTACGAGCAGTACTTC
abundance: .; v_gene: TRBV19; d_gene: .; j_gene: TRBJ2-7; CDR3aa: CASSLRAGLSYEQYF; CDR3nt: TGTGCCAGTAGTCTTAGGGCGGGGCTCTCCTACGAGCAGTACTTC
abundance: .; v_gene: TRBV5-1; d_gene: .; j_gene: TRBJ1-1; CDR3aa: CASSPRWGGGTEAFF; CDR3nt: TGCGCCAGCAGCCCACGGTGGGGAGGTGGCACTGAAGCTTTCTTT
abundance: .; v_gene: TRBV30; d_gene: .; j_gene: TRBJ2-3; CDR3aa: CAWKQGLTDTQYF; CDR3nt: TGTGCCTGGAAACAGGGCCTAACAGATACGCAGTATTTT
abundance: once; v_gene: TRBV4-2; d_gene: TRBD1; j_gene: TRBJ1-1; CDR3aa: CASSLGQAVRDTEAFF; CDR3nt: TGTGCCAGCAGCCTTGGACAGGCGGTTCGGGACACTGAAGCTTTCTTT
abundance: once; v_gene: TRBV11-2; d_gene: .; j_gene: TRBJ2-1; CDR3aa: CASSLQRVPSGQQFF; CDR3nt: TGTGCCAGCAGCTTACAAAGGGTCCCTTCGGGGCAGCAGTTCTTC
abundance: .; v_gene: TRBV7-3; d_gene: TRBD2; j_gene: TRBJ2-7; CDR3aa: CASSHGGEANPYEQYF; CDR3nt: TGTGCCAGCAGCCATGGGGGGGAGGCTAACCCCTACGAGCAGTACTTC
abundance: .; v_gene: TRBV4-3; d_gene: TRBD1; j_gene: TRBJ2-2; CDR3aa: CASSQTEGQGNTGELFF; CDR3nt: TGCGCCAGCAGCCAGACAGAGGGACAGGGAAACACCGGGGAGCTGTTTTTT
abundance: few; v_gene: TRBV27; d_gene: TRBD1; j_gene: TRBJ2-3; CDR3aa: CASNKAGTGFNTDTQYF; CDR3nt: TGTGCCAGCAACAAGGCCGGGACAGGGTTCAACACAGATACGCAGTATTTT
abundance: .; v_gene: TRBV7-6; d_gene: .; j_gene: TRBJ2-1; CDR3aa: CASSLGGGVQHNEQFF; CDR3nt: TGTGCCAGCAGCTTAGGTGGCGGGGTGCAGCACAATGAGCAGTTCTTC
abundance: .; v_gene: TRBV4-1; d_gene: .; j_gene: TRBJ1-4; CDR3aa: CASSLREAAGVNEKLFF; CDR3nt: TGCGCCAGCAGCCTTCGTGAGGCAGCGGGGGTTAATGAAAAACTGTTTTTT
abundance: .; v_gene: TRBV5-6; d_gene: .; j_gene: TRBJ2-7; CDR3aa: CASSLDSFSYEQYF; CDR3nt: TGTGCCAGCAGCCTGGACAGCTTTTCCTACGAGCAGTACTTC
abundance: once; v_gene: TRBV28; d_gene: .; j_gene: TRBJ2-1; CDR3aa: CASSFEALSYNEQFF; CDR3nt: TGTGCCAGCAGTTTTGAAGCCCTCTCCTACAATGAGCAGTTCTTC
abundance: .; v_gene: TRBV2; d_gene: .; j_gene: TRBJ1-2; CDR3aa: CASGDRWNPRGYTF; CDR3nt: TGTGCCAGCGGAGACAGGTGGAATCCACGTGGCTACACCTTC
abundance: .; v_gene: TRBV6-5; d_gene: .; j_gene: TRBJ2-7; CDR3aa: CASSSLTYEQYF; CDR3nt: TGTGCCAGCAGTTCCCTGACCTACGAGCAGTACTTC
abundance: few; v_gene: TRBV30; d_gene: TRBD1; j_gene: TRBJ1-4; CDR3aa: CAWGSGTGTNEKLFF; CDR3nt: TGTGCCTGGGGCTCCGGGACAGGGACTAATGAAAAACTGTTTTTT
abundance: .; v_gene: TRBV19; d_gene: .; j_gene: TRBJ2-2; CDR3aa: CASSIVGFSGTGELFF; CDR3nt: TGTGCCAGTAGTATAGTTGGGTTTTCGGGCACCGGGGAGCTGTTTTTT
abundance: .; v_gene: TRBV5-4; d_gene: .; j_gene: TRBJ2-7; CDR3aa: CASSLMGGAIHEQYF; CDR3nt: TGTGCCAGCAGCTTGATGGGGGGCGCGATCCACGAGCAGTACTTC
abundance: .; v_gene: TRBV30; d_gene: TRBD2; j_gene: TRBJ2-7; CDR3aa: CAWSVYPGTSGSYRDEQYF; CDR3nt: TGTGCCTGGAGCGTCTACCCCGGGACTAGCGGGAGTTATAGGGACGAGCAGTACTTC
abundance: .; v_gene: TRBV5-1; d_gene: .; j_gene: TRBJ2-5; CDR3aa: CASSAEETQYF; CDR3nt: TGCGCCAGCAGCGCCGAAGAGACCCAGTACTTC
abundance: .; v_gene: TRBV6-1; d_gene: .; j_gene: TRBJ1-1; CDR3aa: CASSEVPGGGTANTEAFF; CDR3nt: TGTGCCAGCAGTGAAGTCCCGGGGGGTGGGACGGCGAACACTGAAGCTTTCTTT
abundance: .; v_gene: TRBV29-1; d_gene: .; j_gene: TRBJ2-7; CDR3aa: CSVAKGGGTYEQYF; CDR3nt: TGCAGCGTTGCAAAAGGCGGAGGGACCTACGAGCAGTACTTC
abundance: .; v_gene: TRBV2; d_gene: .; j_gene: TRBJ2-5; CDR3aa: CASKRLAETQYF; CDR3nt: TGTGCCAGCAAAAGGCTAGCTGAGACCCAGTACTTC
abundance: .; v_gene: TRBV30; d_gene: .; j_gene: TRBJ1-5; CDR3aa: CAWSVIGNQPQHF; CDR3nt: TGTGCCTGGAGTGTAATTGGCAATCAGCCCCAGCATTTT
abundance: .; v_gene: TRBV28; d_gene: .; j_gene: TRBJ2-7; CDR3aa: CASRRVSSYEQYF; CDR3nt: TGTGCCAGCAGGCGGGTTAGCTCCTACGAGCAGTACTTC
abundance: .; v_gene: TRBV6-6; d_gene: TRBD1; j_gene: TRBJ1-1; CDR3aa: CASSYRQGASTEAFF; CDR3nt: TGTGCCAGCAGTTATCGACAGGGGGCAAGCACTGAAGCTTTCTTT
abundance: .; v_gene: TRBV28; d_gene: TRBD1; j_gene: TRBJ1-1; CDR3aa: CASSTTRTGSEAFF; CDR3nt: TGTGCCAGCAGTACAACCCGGACAGGGTCTGAAGCTTTCTTT
abundance: .; v_gene: TRBV15; d_gene: .; j_gene: TRBJ2-7; CDR3aa: CATSRGTKSQADEQYF; CDR3nt: TGTGCCACCAGCAGAGGGACTAAATCCCAGGCCGACGAGCAGTACTTC
abundance: .; v_gene: TRBV5-1; d_gene: .; j_gene: TRBJ2-3; CDR3aa: CASRGYGAADTQYF; CDR3nt: TGCGCCAGCAGAGGGTATGGGGCCGCAGATACGCAGTATTTT
abundance: .; v_gene: TRBV29-1; d_gene: .; j_gene: TRBJ2-2; CDR3aa: CSVQSANTGELFF; CDR3nt: TGCAGCGTGCAGTCAGCGAACACCGGGGAGCTGTTTTTT
abundance: .; v_gene: TRBV9; d_gene: .; j_gene: TRBJ1-2; CDR3aa: CASSVGLGGSYGYTF; CDR3nt: TGTGCCAGCAGCGTAGGCTTGGGGGGGAGTTATGGCTACACCTTC
abundance: .; v_gene: TRBV19; d_gene: TRBD1; j_gene: TRBJ1-2; CDR3aa: CASSTRGGQGDTF; CDR3nt: TGTGCCAGTAGTACCCGGGGAGGACAGGGTGACACCTTC
abundance: .; v_gene: TRBV5-1; d_gene: .; j_gene: TRBJ1-1; CDR3aa: CASSPGVSTEAFF; CDR3nt: TGCGCCAGCAGCCCCGGGGTCAGTACTGAAGCTTTCTTT
abundance: many; v_gene: TRBV27; d_gene: .; j_gene: TRBJ2-7; CDR3aa: CASSLSGYVVEQYF; CDR3nt: TGTGCCAGCAGTTTATCCGGGTACGTGGTCGAGCAGTACTTC
abundance: .; v_gene: TRBV28; d_gene: .; j_gene: TRBJ2-7; CDR3aa: CASSYTLRSAIEQYF; CDR3nt: TGTGCCAGCAGCTACACCCTGAGGAGTGCGATCGAGCAGTACTTC
abundance: .; v_gene: TRBV5-6; d_gene: TRBD1; j_gene: TRBJ1-1; CDR3aa: CASSLTGGQAFF; CDR3nt: TGTGCCAGCAGCCTTACAGGGGGCCAAGCTTTCTTT
abundance: .; v_gene: TRBV10-2; d_gene: TRBD2; j_gene: TRBJ2-2; CDR3aa: CASSGTGGGTGELFF; CDR3nt: TGCGCCAGCAGTGGAACGGGAGGTGGCACCGGGGAGCTGTTTTTT
abundance: .; v_gene: TRBV30; d_gene: TRBD2; j_gene: TRBJ2-3; CDR3aa: CAWSGRAPDTQYF; CDR3nt: TGTGCCTGGAGCGGGAGGGCCCCAGATACGCAGTATTTT